This paragraph covers one T cell receptor (beta chain) sequence. Per germline, CDR1 MNHEY and CDR2 SVGEGT. The ends were cut back, 5 bases at V and 3 bases at J, with 16 bases in the middle. The CDR3 is 15 residues long. This specimen belongs to a study of blood T cell repertoires in COVID-19. Looking at the study overall: COVID-19 samples collected from the United States, Italy and Spain covered acute and convalescent phases. PBMCs, B-cell-depleted T cells, or T cells provided the cDNA or gDNA that made up the material.

Original analysis: Cell counts per sample came from amplifying reference gene primers. Assay: immunoSEQ multiplex PCR; the TCRdb copy retains only in-frame clones and omits some. D and trimming come from the DNA, and the V and J calls and clone size come from that table. The sample shows approximately 220,000 clones, roughly 82% of them seen only once. Source material: peripheral blood. This TCR derives from a woman in her sixties or seventies with acute or convalescent COVID-19. This chain uses TRBV6-2 or TRBV6-3 with TRBJ1-2, with D possibly being TRBD1 (6 bases). CDR3 sequence reads: CASSPPQGWDYGYTF. The CDR3 DNA sequence: TGTGCCAGCAGTCCACCACAGGGCTGGGACTATGGCTACACCTTC.